The 22 T cell receptor beta chains given below trace back to one sample, sequenced in a study of CD8 T cells in Susac syndrome. Reverse transcription used 0.5 to 1 ug RNA and random hexamers. Each CDR3 protein gets one entry after TCRdb re-called the immunoSEQ multiplex PCR reads with MiXCR. The repertoire holds approximately 280,000 distinct CDR3 sequences, with 70% to 90% as singletons. The sample consisted of CD8+ T cells from PBMCs. All receptors come from a human donor with multiple sclerosis.

The chain carries TRBV20-1 and TRBJ2-1, with D possibly matching TRBD1 (6 bases). The germline V and J ends were trimmed by 3 bases and 8 bases, with 8 bases remaining between them. Germline CDR1 reads DFQATT; CDR2 reads SNEGSKA (reference sequence). CDR3 length equals 11 residues. For the CDR3, the DNA is TGCAGTGCTAGGAGGGGGTATGAGCAGTTCTTC. Its translation is CSARRGYEQFF.

The rearrangement uses TRBV29-1 and TRBJ2-6; D perhaps matches TRBD1 (6 bases). The CDR3 is made up of 14 amino acids. With 6 bases removed from V and 4 bases from J, the gap between germline ends came to 13 bases. Germline lookup yields CDR1 SQVTM and CDR2 ANQGSEA. CDR3 sequence: CSVPTGTGANVLTF. CDR3 coding DNA: TGCAGCGTACCCACAGGGACCGGGGCCAACGTCCTGACTTTC.

The chain is built from TRBV15 and TRBJ2-3; D gene ambiguous. Trimming took 3 bases from V and 4 from J, leaving 5 bases between them. There are 12 residues in the CDR3. Germline CDR1 reads LNHNV; CDR2 reads YYDKDF (reference sequence). CDR3 in DNA: TGTGCCACCAGCAGGGGTGCAGATACGCAGTATTTT. It specifies CATSRGADTQYF.

V is TRBV15 and J is TRBJ2-1, with 9 bases matching TRBD2. The CDR3 has 14 amino acids. V lost 6 bases to trimming and J lost 0 bases; unmatched junction nucleotides: 0. CDR1 is LNHNV and CDR2 is YYDKDF in the germline V gene (reference sequence). DNA of the CDR3: TGTGCCACCAGTAGCGGGAGCTCCTACAATGAGCAGTTCTTC. Protein sequence: CATSSGSSYNEQFF. The full variable domain, its missing parts supplied by reference TRBV15 and TRBJ2-1, is DAMVIQNPRYQVTQFGKPVTLSCSQTLNHNVMYWYQQKSSQAPKLLFHYYDKDFNNEADTPDNFQSRRPNTSFCFLDIRSPGLGDTAMYLCATSSGSSYNEQFFGPGTRLTVL.

In DNA, the CDR3 is TGCAGCGTTGAGACCCAGTACTTC. It encodes CSVETQYF. The rearrangement uses TRBV29-1 and TRBJ2-5; D remains unclear. Germline-derived CDR1 and CDR2 are SQVTM and ANQGSEA. V gave up 3 bases and J gave up 7 bases, with 0 bases separating them. The length of the CDR3 is 8 residues.

This clonotype was seen a handful of times. The chain couples TRBV4-1 to TRBJ2-1, with no clear D. Trimming took off 0 bases at V and 2 bases at J, with 8 bases between the two ends. This CDR3 spans 15 amino acids. Germline V gene lookup returns CDR1 MGHRA and CDR2 YSYEKL. The CDR3 region is CASSQDPGPYNEQFF. CDR3 coding DNA: TGCGCCAGCAGCCAAGACCCCGGCCCCTACAATGAGCAGTTCTTC.

The chain carries TRBV27 and TRBJ2-1; D is undetermined. The germline V gene encodes CDR1 MNHEY and CDR2 SMNVEV (reference sequence). This CDR3 comprises 13 residues. Trimming left V 3 bases short and J 8 bases short, with 11 bases between. CDR3 in amino acids: CASSFIGHHEQFF. DNA of the CDR3: TGTGCCAGCAGTTTCATAGGGCACCATGAGCAGTTCTTC.

The chain links TRBV7-9 to TRBJ1-2; possible D gene TRBD1, 6 bases. Germline CDR1 SEHNR, CDR2 FQNEAQ (reference sequence). The V and J ends lost 2 bases and 3 bases respectively, with 13 bases between them. This CDR3 has 15 residues. Here the CDR3 reads CASSLIGGVDYGYTF. CDR3 DNA sequence: TGTGCCAGCAGCTTAATTGGGGGCGTGGACTATGGCTACACCTTC.

Concerning this clonotype: The junction shows a germline mismatch at one end, possibly a read error. V is TRBV7-9 and J is TRBJ1-3; 7 positions agree with TRBD1. The CDR3 has 15 amino acids. Germline assignment: CDR1 SEHNR and CDR2 FQNEAQ (reference sequence). This CDR3 reads CASSENRGSENTIYF. In nucleotides, the CDR3 is TGTGCCAGCAGCGAAAACAGGGGATCTGAAAACACCATATATTTT.

This chain uses TRBV20-1 with TRBJ2-7, with 12 nucleotides matching TRBD2. After removal of 3 bases from V and 3 bases from J, the junction contained 12 bases not matched to a gene. Germline assignment: CDR1 DFQATT and CDR2 SNEGSKA (reference sequence). This CDR3 comprises 17 residues. CDR3 region: CSARGGSGLAGHYEQYF. For the CDR3, the DNA is TGCAGTGCTAGGGGGGGGAGCGGACTAGCGGGGCACTACGAGCAGTACTTC.

The genes are TRBV5-1 and TRBJ1-5; no clear D gene. V lost 4 bases, J lost 0 bases, and 11 bases lay in between. The CDR3 totals 15 residues. Germline CDR1 SGHRS, CDR2 YFSETQ. For the CDR3, the DNA is TGCGCCAGCAGCCCAGGACGGAGTAGCAATCAGCCCCAGCATTTT. The encoded protein is CASSPGRSSNQPQHF.

This clonotype has a handful of counts. The chain links TRBV15 to TRBJ2-7, with TRBD2 as a possible D gene (6 bases). The CDR3 spans 13 residues. Looked up from germline, CDR1 is LNHNV and CDR2 is YYDKDF (reference sequence). V was clipped by 8 bases and J by 3 bases, with 14 bases between them. Here the CDR3 DNA reads TGTGCCACCCTCCTACACGGGGGCTACGAGCAGTACTTC. It encodes CATLLHGGYEQYF.

J is TRBJ2-7 and V is TRBV27, with TRBD1 identical over 8 bases. Germline CDR1 MNHEY, CDR2 SMNVEV (reference sequence). This CDR3 has 13 residues. V shed 6 bases and J 3 bases; nucleotides not matched to a gene: 4. The CDR3 DNA reads TGTGCCAGCAGGGGGACAGGAGACTACGAGCAGTACTTC. This translates into CASRGTGDYEQYF.

The chain combines TRBV13 with TRBJ1-2, with D possibly matching TRBD1 (5 bases). Germline loops: CDR1 PRHDT, CDR2 FYEKMQ (reference sequence). Trimming took off 6 bases at V and 0 bases at J, with 11 bases between the two ends. This CDR3 contains 14 residues. The CDR3 coding sequence is TGTGCCAGCAGTCCGGGACTTACTAACTATGGCTACACCTTC. Translating it yields CASSPGLTNYGYTF.

This clonotype was observed a few times. J is TRBJ2-5 and V is TRBV11-2; D possibly corresponds to TRBD2 (6 bases). This CDR3 comprises 14 residues. The germline gives CDR1 SGHAT, CDR2 FQNNGV. The ends were cut back, 5 bases at V and 4 bases at J, with 14 bases in the middle. The CDR3 DNA sequence: TGTGCCAGCAGCGCCGAGACCGGGGGAGAGACCCAGTACTTC. Its protein is CASSAETGGETQYF.

V is TRBV9 and J is TRBJ2-2; D is possibly TRBD2 (6 bases). Germline V gives CDR1 SGDLS, CDR2 YYNGEE. V lost 0 bases, J lost 0 bases, and 12 bases lay in between. The CDR3 loop spans 17 amino acids. CDR3 in DNA: TGTGCCAGCAGCGTAGCAGGGCGGGGCACGAACACCGGGGAGCTGTTTTTT. It yields the protein CASSVAGRGTNTGELFF.

The V gene is TRBV7-3, the J gene TRBJ2-3; weak D call: TRBD1 (5 bases). The CDR3 covers 16 residues. With 1 base removed from V and 5 bases from J, the gap between germline ends came to 16 bases. Germline V CDR1 and CDR2: SGHTA, FQGTGA. CDR3 bases: TGTGCCAGCAGCTTAAAGGGGCTCGGGCAATTAGATACGCAGTATTTT. Its translation is CASSLKGLGQLDTQYF.

This rearrangement joins TRBV20-1 to TRBJ2-3; TRBD1 matches at 7 bases. CDR3 length equals 16 residues. Germline-derived CDR1 and CDR2 are DFQATT and SNEGSKA (reference sequence). V was clipped by 2 bases and J by 2 bases; unmatched bases: 10. CDR3 loop: CSARISPGQFTDTQYF. The CDR3 DNA reads as TGCAGTGCTAGAATAAGTCCGGGACAGTTCACAGATACGCAGTATTTT.

V is TRBV19 and J is TRBJ2-2; D is perhaps TRBD1 (6 bases). The V and J ends lost 5 bases and 7 bases respectively, with 20 bases between them. The CDR3 is 16 amino acids. The germline gives CDR1 LNHDA, CDR2 SQIVND (reference sequence). This CDR3 reads CASSLQGNRYIGELFF. DNA of the CDR3: TGTGCCAGTAGTTTACAGGGCAATCGTTATATCGGGGAGCTGTTTTTT. The variable domain in full, with the rest retrieved from reference TRBV19 and TRBJ2-2, is DGGITQSPKYLFRKEGQNVTLSCEQNLNHDAMYWYRQDPGQGLRLIYYSQIVNDFQKGDIAEGYSVSREKKESFPLTVTSAQKNPTAFYLCASSLQGNRYIGELFFGEGSRLTVL.

The genes are TRBV28 and TRBJ1-4; no firm D call. Looked up from germline, CDR1 is MDHEN and CDR2 is SYDVKM. V was clipped by 5 bases and J by 8 bases, with 18 bases between them. This CDR3 region has 15 residues. The CDR3 here is CASSKTSTRGEKLFF. CDR3 DNA: TGTGCCAGCAGTAAGACCTCGACTAGAGGCGAAAAACTGTTTTTT.

The chain couples TRBV4-1 to TRBJ2-7; D unresolved. Trimming left V 0 bases short and J 4 bases short, with 10 bases between. CDR1 is MGHRA and CDR2 is YSYEKL in the germline V gene. CDR3 length equals 14 residues. CDR3 nucleotide sequence: TGCGCCAGCAGCCAAGACTCTGGAAGGTACGAGCAGTACTTC. This sequence encodes CASSQDSGRYEQYF.

The chain combines TRBV5-5 with TRBJ1-5, with D possibly being TRBD1 (6 bases). V shed 1 base and J shed 4 bases, with 12 bases lying between them. This CDR3 has 15 amino acids. CDR1 SGHKS and CDR2 YYEKEE come from the germline V gene (reference sequence). CDR3: CASSLRQAGNQPQHF. The CDR3 DNA follows: TGTGCCAGCAGCTTGCGACAGGCTGGGAATCAGCCCCAGCATTTT.